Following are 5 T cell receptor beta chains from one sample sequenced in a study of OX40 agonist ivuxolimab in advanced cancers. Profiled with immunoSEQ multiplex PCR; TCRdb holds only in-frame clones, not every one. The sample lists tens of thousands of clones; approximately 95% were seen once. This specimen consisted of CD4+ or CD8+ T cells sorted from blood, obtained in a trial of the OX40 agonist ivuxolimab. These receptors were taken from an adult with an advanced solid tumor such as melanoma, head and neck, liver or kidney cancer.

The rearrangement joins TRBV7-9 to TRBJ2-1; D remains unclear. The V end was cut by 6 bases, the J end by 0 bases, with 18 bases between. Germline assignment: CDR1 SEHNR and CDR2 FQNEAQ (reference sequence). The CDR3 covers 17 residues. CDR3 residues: CASRKDGRSRSYNEQFF. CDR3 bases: TGTGCCAGCAGAAAAGATGGGCGGAGCCGCTCCTACAATGAGCAGTTCTTC.

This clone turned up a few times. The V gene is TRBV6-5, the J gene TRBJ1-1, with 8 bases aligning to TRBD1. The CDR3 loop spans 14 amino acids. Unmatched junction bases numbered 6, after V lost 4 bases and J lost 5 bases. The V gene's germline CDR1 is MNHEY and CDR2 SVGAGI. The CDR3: CASSSEQGGTEAFF. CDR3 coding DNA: TGTGCCAGCAGTTCGGAACAGGGGGGAACTGAAGCTTTCTTT.

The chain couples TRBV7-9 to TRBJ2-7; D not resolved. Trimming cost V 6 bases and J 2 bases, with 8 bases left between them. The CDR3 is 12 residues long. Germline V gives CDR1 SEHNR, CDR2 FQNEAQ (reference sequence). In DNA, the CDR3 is TGTGCCAGCAGAACCGAAGCCTACGAGCAGTACTTC. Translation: CASRTEAYEQYF.

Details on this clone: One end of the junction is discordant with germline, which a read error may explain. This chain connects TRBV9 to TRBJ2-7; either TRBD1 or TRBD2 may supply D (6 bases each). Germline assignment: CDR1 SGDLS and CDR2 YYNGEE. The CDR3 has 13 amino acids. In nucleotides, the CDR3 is TGTGCCAGCAGCGGTGACAGTAGGGGGGATATGGGCTTC. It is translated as CASSGDSRGDMGF.

Here the CDR3 DNA reads TGTGCCAGCAGCTCCAAACCTAGCGACCCAAGCACAGATACGCAGTATTTT. Its protein product is CASSSKPSDPSTDTQYF. This chain connects TRBV7-9 to TRBJ2-3; perhaps TRBD2 as D (6 bases). V gave up 4 bases and J gave up 0 bases, with 17 bases separating them. This CDR3 contains 17 residues. Germline V CDR1 and CDR2: SEHNR, FQNEAQ (reference sequence).